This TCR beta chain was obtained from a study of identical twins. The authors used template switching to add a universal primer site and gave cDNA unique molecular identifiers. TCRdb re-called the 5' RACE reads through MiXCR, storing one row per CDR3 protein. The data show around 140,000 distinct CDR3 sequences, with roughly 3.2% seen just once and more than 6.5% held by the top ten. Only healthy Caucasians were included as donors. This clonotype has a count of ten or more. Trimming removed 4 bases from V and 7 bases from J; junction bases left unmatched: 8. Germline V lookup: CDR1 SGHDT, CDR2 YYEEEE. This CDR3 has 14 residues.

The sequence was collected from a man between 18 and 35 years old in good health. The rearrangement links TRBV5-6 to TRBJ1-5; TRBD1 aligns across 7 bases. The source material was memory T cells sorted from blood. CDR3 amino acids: CASSGTAGGQPQHF. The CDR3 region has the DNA TGTGCCAGCAGCGGAACAGCAGGGGGACAGCCCCAGCATTTT.